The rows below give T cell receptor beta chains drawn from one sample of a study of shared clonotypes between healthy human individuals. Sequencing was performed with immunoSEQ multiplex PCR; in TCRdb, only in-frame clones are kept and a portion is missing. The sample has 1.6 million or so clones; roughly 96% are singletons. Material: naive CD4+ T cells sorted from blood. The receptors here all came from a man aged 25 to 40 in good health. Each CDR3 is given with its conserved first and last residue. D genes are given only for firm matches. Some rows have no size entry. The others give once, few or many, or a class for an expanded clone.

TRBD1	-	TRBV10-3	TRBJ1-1	TGTGCCATCAGAGGGACAGGGGAATGGGACACTGAAGCTTTCTTT	CAIRGTGEWDTEAFF
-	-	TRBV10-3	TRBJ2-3	TGTGCCATCAGTAGCGGAGACACAGATACGCAGTATTTT	CAISSGDTDTQYF
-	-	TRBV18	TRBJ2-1	TGTGCCAGCTCTTACCCGGGGCTAAACAATGAGCAGTTCTTC	CASSYPGLNNEQFF
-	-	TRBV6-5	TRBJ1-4	TGTGCCAGCAGTTCGGGGGCACGTATGACGGGACTGTTTTTT	CASSSGARMTGLFF
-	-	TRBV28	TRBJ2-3	TGTGCCAGCAGTTTACCGGGGCTACAAAGAGATACGCAGTATTTT	CASSLPGLQRDTQYF
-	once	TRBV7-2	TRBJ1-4	TGTGCCAGCAGCTTTGGAAGGGCTAATGAAAAACTGTTTTTT	CASSFGRANEKLFF
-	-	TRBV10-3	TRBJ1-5	TGTGCCATCAGACCAGGCCGGGGAGGGAAACAGCCCCAGCATTTT	CAIRPGRGGKQPQHF
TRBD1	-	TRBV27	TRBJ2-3	TGTGCCAGCAGTAGAGGCCGACAGGGGGCTAGCACAGATACGCAGTATTTT	CASSRGRQGASTDTQYF
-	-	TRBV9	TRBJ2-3	TGTGCCAGCAGCGTAGGGGGGTGGAGGGCAGAAGATACGCAGTATTTT	CASSVGGWRAEDTQYF
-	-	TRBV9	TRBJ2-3	TGTGCCAGCAGCCCCCAAGGAGGGCAGGTTGGCACAGATACGCAGTATTTT	CASSPQGGQVGTDTQYF
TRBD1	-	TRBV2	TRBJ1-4	TGTGCCAGCAGAAGAAAGGGGACAGGGAATGAAAAACTGTTTTTT	CASRRKGTGNEKLFF
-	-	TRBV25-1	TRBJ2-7	TGTGCCAGCAGGATGACTAGCTCCTACGAGCAGTACTTC	CASRMTSSYEQYF
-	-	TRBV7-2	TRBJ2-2	TGTGCCAGCAGCTTAACCTGGGGAAACACCGGGGAGCTGTTTTTT	CASSLTWGNTGELFF
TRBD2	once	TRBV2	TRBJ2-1	TGTGCCAGCAGGGGACTAGTGACAAGCGAGCAGTTCTTC	CASRGLVTSEQFF
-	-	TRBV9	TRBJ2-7	TGTGCCAGCAGCCTCGGTGGAGAGCAGTACTTC	CASSLGGEQYF
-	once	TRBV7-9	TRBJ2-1	TGTGCCAGCAGCTTACAGGCAGGCTCGACCTACAATGAGCAGTTCTTC	CASSLQAGSTYNEQFF
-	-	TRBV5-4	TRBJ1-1	TGTGCCAGCAGCGAACGAGGGACGGCGAACACTGAAGCTTTCTTT	CASSERGTANTEAFF
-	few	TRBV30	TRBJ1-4	TGTGCCTGGAAACGGGGAGGGGGATTCGAAAAACTGTTTTTT	CAWKRGGGFEKLFF
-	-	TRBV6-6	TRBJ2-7	TGTGCCAGCAAGAGGGGCGCAGGGATTTCCTTC	CASKRGAGISF
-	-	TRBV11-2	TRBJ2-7	TGTGCCAGCAGCCCCCCGGCGGACGAACCGGGGGAGCAGTACTTC	CASSPPADEPGEQYF
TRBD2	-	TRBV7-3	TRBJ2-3	TGTGCCAGCAGCTCGGGACTAGCGGGAGGTCTCACAGATACGCAGTATTTT	CASSSGLAGGLTDTQYF
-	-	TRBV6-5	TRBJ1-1	TGTGCCAGCAGTTACTATGGGACACACACTGAAGCTTTCTTT	CASSYYGTHTEAFF
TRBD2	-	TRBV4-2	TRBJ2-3	TGTGCCAGCAGCCGAGTGGGACTAGCGGGCCCCGCGGGAGATACGCAGTATTTT	CASSRVGLAGPAGDTQYF
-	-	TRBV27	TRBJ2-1	TGTGCCAGCAGCCTAGTCCGGGGCTCCTACAATGAGCAGTTCTTC	CASSLVRGSYNEQFF
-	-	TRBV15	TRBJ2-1	TGTGCCACCAGCAGAGTGAATGAGCAGTTCTTC	CATSRVNEQFF
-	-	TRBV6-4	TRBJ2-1	TGTGCCAGCCAAAGCACCTCAGGAGGCAATGAGCAGTTCTTC	CASQSTSGGNEQFF
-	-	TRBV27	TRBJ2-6	TGTGCCAGCAGTTTACGGCACCACCCAACCTCTGGGGCCAACGTCCTGACTTTC	CASSLRHHPTSGANVLTF
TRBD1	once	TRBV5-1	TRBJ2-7	TGCGCCAGCAGCTCGACAGGGGGTGAAACCTACGAGCAGTACTTC	CASSSTGGETYEQYF
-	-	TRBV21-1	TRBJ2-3	TGTGCCAGCAGCAAGCTTCTCCGACAGGGCAGAACAGATACGCAGTATTTT	CASSKLLRQGRTDTQYF
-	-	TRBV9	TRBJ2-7	TGTGCCAGCAGCGTAGGGGGGCAGCCCTACGAGCAGTACTTC	CASSVGGQPYEQYF
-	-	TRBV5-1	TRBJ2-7	TGCGCCAGCAGCTGGGACGGATACTACGAGCAGTACTTC	CASSWDGYYEQYF
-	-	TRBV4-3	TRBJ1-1	TGCGCCAGCAGCCAAGGATACAGGGACACTGAAGCTTTCTTT	CASSQGYRDTEAFF
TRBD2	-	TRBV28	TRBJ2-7	TGTGCCAGCGAGGGAGCTAGCGGGAGAGCCTACGAGCAGTACTTC	CASEGASGRAYEQYF
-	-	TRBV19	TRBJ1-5	TGTGCCAGTAGTTTCCCCCAGCTTAGTCAGCCCCAGCATTTT	CASSFPQLSQPQHF
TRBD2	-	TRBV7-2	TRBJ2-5	TGTGCCAGCAGCTCCAGGACTAGCGGGAGTAGAGAGACCCAGTACTTC	CASSSRTSGSRETQYF
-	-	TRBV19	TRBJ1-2	TGTGCCAGTAGTCCCCCAGGATCGAACTATGGCTACACCTTC	CASSPPGSNYGYTF
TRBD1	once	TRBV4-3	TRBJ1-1	TGCGCCAGCAGCCAGGGGGGACAGGGAAACACTGAAGCTTTCTTT	CASSQGGQGNTEAFF
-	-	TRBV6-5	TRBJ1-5	TGTGCCAGCAGTTACGGGATAGGGGGGCAGCCCCAGCATTTT	CASSYGIGGQPQHF
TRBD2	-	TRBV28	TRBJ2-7	TGTGCCAGCAGTTTGATGGCGGGAGTGAGGGAGCAGTACTTC	CASSLMAGVREQYF
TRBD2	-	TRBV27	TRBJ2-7	TGTGCCAGCAGTTCCCTCGGGACTAGCGGGAGCTACGAGCAGTACTTC	CASSSLGTSGSYEQYF
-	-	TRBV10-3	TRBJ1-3	TGTGCCATCACCGCAGGGGTAGAGGACACCATATATTTT	CAITAGVEDTIYF
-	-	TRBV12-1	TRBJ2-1	TGTGCCAGCAGCCCAAGACGCCTCAGGGCGGCTGCGTTCTTC	CASSPRRLRAAAFF
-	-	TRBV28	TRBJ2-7	TGTGCCAGCAGTTACGACAGAAGAAACTCCTACGAGCAGTACTTC	CASSYDRRNSYEQYF
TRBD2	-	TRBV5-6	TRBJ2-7	TGTGCCAGCAGCTTGAGGGCTAGCGGGGGAGGTTCCTACGAGCAGTACTTC	CASSLRASGGGSYEQYF
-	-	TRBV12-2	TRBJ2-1	TGTGCAAGTCGCTTAGTTGTGCTAGCGGAAGATCAGGATGAGCAGTTCTTC	CASRLVVLAEDQDEQFF
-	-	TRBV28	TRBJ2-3	TGTGCCAGCAGTTCGGATGATACGCAGTATTTT	CASSSDDTQYF
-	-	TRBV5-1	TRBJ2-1	TGCGCCAGCAGCTTGGATCTTTTTACGGGAGAGGGGGGCAATGAGCAGTTCTTC	CASSLDLFTGEGGNEQFF
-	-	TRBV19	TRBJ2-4	TGTGCCAGTAGTATACAGGCGACCAAAAACATTCAGTACTTC	CASSIQATKNIQYF
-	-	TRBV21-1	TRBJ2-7	TGTGCCAGCAGCAAAGCCCCGGTGGACTCGTGCTCCTACGAGCAGTACTTC	CASSKAPVDSCSYEQYF
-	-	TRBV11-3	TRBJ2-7	TGTGCCAGCAGCGTGGACGGATACGAGCAGTACTTC	CASSVDGYEQYF
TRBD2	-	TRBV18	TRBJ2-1	TGTGCCAGCTCACCGTGGGGGGGTTATGGAAGCGGAGCTTACAATGAGCAGTTCTTC	CASSPWGGYGSGAYNEQFF
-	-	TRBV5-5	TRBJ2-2	TGTGCCAGCAGCCTCATCAGCTGGGACAATTCCTTCGGGGAGCTGTTTTTT	CASSLISWDNSFGELFF
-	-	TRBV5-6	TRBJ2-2	TGTGCCAGCAGCCGGGTGCCAGGTCCCACCGGGGAGCTGTTTTTT	CASSRVPGPTGELFF
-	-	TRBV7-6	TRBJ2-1	TGTGCCAGCAGCTTAAGTGGGGCGGGAGAGCAGTTCTTC	CASSLSGAGEQFF
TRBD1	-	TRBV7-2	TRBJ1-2	TGTGCCAGCAGCTTTGGAGGACAGGGAAGCTATGGCTACACCTTC	CASSFGGQGSYGYTF